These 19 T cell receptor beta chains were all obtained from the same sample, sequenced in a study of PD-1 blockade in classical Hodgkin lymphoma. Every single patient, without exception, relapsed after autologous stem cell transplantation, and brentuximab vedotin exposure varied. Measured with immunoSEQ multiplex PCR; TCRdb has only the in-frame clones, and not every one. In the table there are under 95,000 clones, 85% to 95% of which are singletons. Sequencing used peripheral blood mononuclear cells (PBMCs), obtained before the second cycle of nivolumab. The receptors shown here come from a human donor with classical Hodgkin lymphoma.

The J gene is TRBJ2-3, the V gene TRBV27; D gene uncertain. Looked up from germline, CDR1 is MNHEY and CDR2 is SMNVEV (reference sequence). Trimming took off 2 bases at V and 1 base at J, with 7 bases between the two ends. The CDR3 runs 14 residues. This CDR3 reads CASSLSVGTDTQYF. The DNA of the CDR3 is TGTGCCAGCAGTTTAAGTGTGGGCACAGATACGCAGTATTTT.

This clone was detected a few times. The CDR3 sequence: CASDEYNEQFF. Written as DNA, the CDR3 is TGTGCCTCAGACGAGTACAATGAGCAGTTCTTC. The J gene is TRBJ2-1, the V gene TRBV30, with unresolved D. V was clipped by 7 bases and J by 4 bases, with 8 bases between them. The CDR3 sequence is 11 residues long. CDR1 GTSNPN and CDR2 SVGIG come from the germline V gene (reference sequence).

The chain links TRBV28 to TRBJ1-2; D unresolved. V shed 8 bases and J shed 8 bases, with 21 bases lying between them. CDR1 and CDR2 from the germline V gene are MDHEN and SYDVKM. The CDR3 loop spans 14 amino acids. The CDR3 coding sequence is TGTGCCAGCGCGTCGGGCAGCCTACGCTTGGGCTACACCTTC. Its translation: CASASGSLRLGYTF.

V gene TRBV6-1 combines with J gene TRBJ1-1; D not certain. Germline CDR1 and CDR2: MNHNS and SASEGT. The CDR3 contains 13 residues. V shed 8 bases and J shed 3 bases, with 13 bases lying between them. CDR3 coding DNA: TGTGCCAGCCGAAATGACTGGGACACTGAAGCTTTCTTT. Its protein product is CASRNDWDTEAFF.

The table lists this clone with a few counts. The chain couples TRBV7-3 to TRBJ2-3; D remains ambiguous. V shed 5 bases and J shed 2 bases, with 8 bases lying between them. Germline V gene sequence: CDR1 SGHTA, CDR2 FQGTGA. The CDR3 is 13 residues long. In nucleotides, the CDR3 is TGTGCCAGCAGCACCGCGACCACAGATACGCAGTATTTT. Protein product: CASSTATTDTQYF.

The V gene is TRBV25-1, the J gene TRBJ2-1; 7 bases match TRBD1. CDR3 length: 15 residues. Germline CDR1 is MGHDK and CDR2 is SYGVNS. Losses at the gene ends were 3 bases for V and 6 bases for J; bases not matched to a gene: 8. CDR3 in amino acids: CASSDPGTEPNEQFF. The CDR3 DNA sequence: TGTGCCAGCAGTGACCCCGGGACAGAGCCCAATGAGCAGTTCTTC. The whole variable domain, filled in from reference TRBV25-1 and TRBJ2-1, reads EADIYQTPRYLVIGTGKKITLECSQTMGHDKMYWYQQDPGMELHLIHYSYGVNSTEKGDLSSESTVSRIRTEHFPLTLESARPSHTSQYLCASSDPGTEPNEQFFGPGTRLTVL.

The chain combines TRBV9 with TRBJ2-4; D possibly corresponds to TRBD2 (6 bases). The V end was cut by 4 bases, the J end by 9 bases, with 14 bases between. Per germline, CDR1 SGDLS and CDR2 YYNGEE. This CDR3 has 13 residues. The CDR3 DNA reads TGTGCCAGCAGCCCAGTGGAGGGGAGCATTCAGTACTTC. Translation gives CASSPVEGSIQYF.

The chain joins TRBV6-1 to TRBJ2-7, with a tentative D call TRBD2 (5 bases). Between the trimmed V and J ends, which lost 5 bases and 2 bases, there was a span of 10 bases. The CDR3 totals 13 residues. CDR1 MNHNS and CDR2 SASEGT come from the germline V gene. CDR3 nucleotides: TGTGCCAGCAGTCCTAGGGAGCCCTACGAGCAGTACTTC. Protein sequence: CASSPREPYEQYF.

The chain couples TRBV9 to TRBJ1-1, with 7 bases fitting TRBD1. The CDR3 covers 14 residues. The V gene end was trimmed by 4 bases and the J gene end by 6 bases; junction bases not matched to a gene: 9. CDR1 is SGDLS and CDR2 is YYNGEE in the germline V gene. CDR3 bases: TGTGCCAGCAGCCCAAATATCAGGGGGGCTGAAGCTTTCTTT. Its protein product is CASSPNIRGAEAFF.

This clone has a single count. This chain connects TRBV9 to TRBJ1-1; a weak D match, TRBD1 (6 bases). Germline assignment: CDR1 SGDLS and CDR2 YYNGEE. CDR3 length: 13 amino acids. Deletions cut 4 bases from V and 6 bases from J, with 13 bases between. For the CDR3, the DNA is TGTGCCAGCAGCCAGGGAACAGGGTCTGAAGCTTTCTTT. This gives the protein CASSQGTGSEAFF.

The CDR3 sequence: CASSSRGELTDYGYTF. In DNA form, the CDR3 reads TGTGCCAGCAGTTCCCGGGGGGAGTTGACCGACTATGGCTACACCTTC. The chain links TRBV28 to TRBJ1-2, with D possibly matching TRBD1 (5 bases). The V end was cut by 4 bases, the J end by 3 bases, with 18 bases between. This CDR3 contains 16 residues. In germline, CDR1 is MDHEN, CDR2 SYDVKM.

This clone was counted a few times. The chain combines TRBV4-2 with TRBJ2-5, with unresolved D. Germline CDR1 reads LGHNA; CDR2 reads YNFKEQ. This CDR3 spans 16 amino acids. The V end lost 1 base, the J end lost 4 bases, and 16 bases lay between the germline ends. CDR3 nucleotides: TGTGCCAGCAGCCAAGGCTTTAAAAGGTGGGGAGAGACCCAGTACTTC. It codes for CASSQGFKRWGETQYF.

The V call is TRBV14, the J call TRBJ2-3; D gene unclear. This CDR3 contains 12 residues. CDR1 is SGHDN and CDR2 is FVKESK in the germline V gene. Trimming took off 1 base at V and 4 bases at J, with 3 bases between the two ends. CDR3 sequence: CASSQVADTQYF. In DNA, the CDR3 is TGTGCCAGCAGCCAAGTTGCAGATACGCAGTATTTT.

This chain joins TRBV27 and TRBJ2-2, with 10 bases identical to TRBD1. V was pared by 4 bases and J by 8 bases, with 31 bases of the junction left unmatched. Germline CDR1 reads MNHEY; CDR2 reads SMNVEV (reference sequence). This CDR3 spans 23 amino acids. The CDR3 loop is CASSSGTGVSPNNGPHRDGELFF. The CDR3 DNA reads TGTGCCAGCAGTTCCGGGACAGGGGTTTCCCCTAATAATGGTCCCCACCGTGATGGGGAGCTGTTTTTT.

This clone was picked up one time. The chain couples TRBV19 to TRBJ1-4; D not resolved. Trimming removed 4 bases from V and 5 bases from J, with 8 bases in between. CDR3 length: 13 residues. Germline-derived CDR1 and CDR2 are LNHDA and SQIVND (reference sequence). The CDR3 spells CASSTTLNEKLFF. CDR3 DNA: TGTGCCAGTAGTACGACTCTCAATGAAAAACTGTTTTTT.

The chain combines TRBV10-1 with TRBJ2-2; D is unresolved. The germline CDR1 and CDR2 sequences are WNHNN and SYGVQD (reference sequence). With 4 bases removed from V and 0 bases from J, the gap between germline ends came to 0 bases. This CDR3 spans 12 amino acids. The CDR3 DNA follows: TGCGCCAGCAGTGCGAACACCGGGGAGCTGTTTTTT. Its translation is CASSANTGELFF.

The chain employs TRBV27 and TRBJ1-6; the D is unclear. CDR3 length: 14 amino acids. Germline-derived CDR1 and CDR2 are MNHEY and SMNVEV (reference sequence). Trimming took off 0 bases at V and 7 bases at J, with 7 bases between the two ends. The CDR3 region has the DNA TGTGCCAGCAGTTTATCAGGGAGCAATTCACCCCTCCACTTT. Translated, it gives CASSLSGSNSPLHF.

DNA of the CDR3: TGTGCCAGCAGCCGAATGGGAGGGCAGTTCTTC. It specifies CASSRMGGQFF. The J gene is TRBJ2-1, the V gene TRBV14, with D perhaps matching TRBD2 (6 bases). The CDR3 is 11 residues long. V lost 4 bases, J lost 12 bases, and 10 bases lay in between. Germline V CDR1 and CDR2: SGHDN, FVKESK. The whole variable domain, remainder taken from reference TRBV14 and TRBJ2-1, is EAGVTQFPSHSVIEKGQTVTLRCDPISGHDNLYWYRRVMGKEIKFLLHFVKESKQDESGMPNNRFLAERTGGTYSTLKVQPAELEDSGVYFCASSRMGGQFFGPGTRLTVL.

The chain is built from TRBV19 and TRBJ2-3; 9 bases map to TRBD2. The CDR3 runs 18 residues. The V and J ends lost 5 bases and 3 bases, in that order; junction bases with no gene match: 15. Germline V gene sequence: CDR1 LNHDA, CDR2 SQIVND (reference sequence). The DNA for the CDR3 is TGTGCCAGTAGTCCTGACGGACTAGCGACCCGAGGGACAGATACGCAGTATTTT. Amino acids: CASSPDGLATRGTDTQYF. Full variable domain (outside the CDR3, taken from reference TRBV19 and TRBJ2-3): DGGITQSPKYLFRKEGQNVTLSCEQNLNHDAMYWYRQDPGQGLRLIYYSQIVNDFQKGDIAEGYSVSREKKESFPLTVTSAQKNPTAFYLCASSPDGLATRGTDTQYFGPGTRLTVL.